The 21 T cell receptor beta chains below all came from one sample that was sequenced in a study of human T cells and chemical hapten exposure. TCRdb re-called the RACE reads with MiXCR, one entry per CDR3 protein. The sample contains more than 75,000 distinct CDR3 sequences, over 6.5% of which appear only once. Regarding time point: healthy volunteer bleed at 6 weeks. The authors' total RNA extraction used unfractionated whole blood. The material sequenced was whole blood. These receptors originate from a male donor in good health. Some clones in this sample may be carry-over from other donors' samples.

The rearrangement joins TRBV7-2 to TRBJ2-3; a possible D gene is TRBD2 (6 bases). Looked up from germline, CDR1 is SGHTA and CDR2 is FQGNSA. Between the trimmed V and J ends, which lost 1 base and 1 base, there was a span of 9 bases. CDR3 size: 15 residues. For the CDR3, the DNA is TGTGCCAGCAGCTTAGTCGGAGGGGGCACAGATACGCAGTATTTT. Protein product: CASSLVGGGTDTQYF.

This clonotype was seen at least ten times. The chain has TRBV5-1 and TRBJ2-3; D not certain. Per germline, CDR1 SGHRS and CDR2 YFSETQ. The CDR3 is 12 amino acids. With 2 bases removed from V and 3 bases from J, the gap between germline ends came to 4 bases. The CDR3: CASSFRTDTQYF. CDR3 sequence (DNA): TGCGCCAGCAGCTTTCGGACAGATACGCAGTATTTT.

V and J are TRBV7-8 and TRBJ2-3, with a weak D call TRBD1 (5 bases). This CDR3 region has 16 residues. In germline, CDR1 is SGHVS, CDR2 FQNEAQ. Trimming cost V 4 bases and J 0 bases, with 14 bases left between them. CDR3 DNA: TGTGCCAGCAGCTCCCCGACAGCCTCTAGCACAGATACGCAGTATTTT. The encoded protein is CASSSPTASSTDTQYF. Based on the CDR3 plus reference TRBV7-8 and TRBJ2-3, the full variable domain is GAGVSQSPRYKVAKRGQDVALRCDPISGHVSLFWYQQALGQGPEFLTYFQNEAQLDKSGLPSDRFFAERPEGSVSTLKIQRTQQEDSAVYLCASSSPTASSTDTQYFGPGTRLTVL.

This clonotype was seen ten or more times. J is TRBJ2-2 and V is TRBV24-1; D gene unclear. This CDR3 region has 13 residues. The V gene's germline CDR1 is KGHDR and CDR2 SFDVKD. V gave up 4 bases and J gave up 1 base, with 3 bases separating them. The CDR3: CATSDRNTGELFF. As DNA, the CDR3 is TGTGCCACCAGTGACAGGAACACCGGGGAGCTGTTTTTT.

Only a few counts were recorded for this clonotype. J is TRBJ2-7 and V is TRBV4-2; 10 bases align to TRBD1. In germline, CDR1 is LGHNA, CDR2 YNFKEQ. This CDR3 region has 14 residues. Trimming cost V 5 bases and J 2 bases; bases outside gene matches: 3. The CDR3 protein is CASSAGQGAYEQYF. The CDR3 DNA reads TGTGCCAGCAGCGCCGGACAGGGGGCCTACGAGCAGTACTTC.

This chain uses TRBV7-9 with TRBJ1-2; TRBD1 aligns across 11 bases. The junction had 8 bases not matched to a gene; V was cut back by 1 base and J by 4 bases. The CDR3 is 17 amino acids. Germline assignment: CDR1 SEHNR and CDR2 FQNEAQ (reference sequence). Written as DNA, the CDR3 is TGTGCCAGCAGCTTAGAAGGGACAGGGGGGTCCCTCTATGGCTACACCTTC. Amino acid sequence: CASSLEGTGGSLYGYTF. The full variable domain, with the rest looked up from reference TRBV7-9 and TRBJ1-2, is DTGVSQNPRHKITKRGQNVTFRCDPISEHNRLYWYRQTLGQGPEFLTYFQNEAQLEKSRLLSDRFSAERPKGSFSTLEIQRTEQGDSAMYLCASSLEGTGGSLYGYTFGSGTRLTVV.

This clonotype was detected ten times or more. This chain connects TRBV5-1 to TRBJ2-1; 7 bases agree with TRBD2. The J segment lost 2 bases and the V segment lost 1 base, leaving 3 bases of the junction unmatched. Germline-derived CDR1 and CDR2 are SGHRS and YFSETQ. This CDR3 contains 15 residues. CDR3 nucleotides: TGCGCCAGCAGCTTGTCGGCGGGAGCCTACAATGAGCAGTTCTTC. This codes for CASSLSAGAYNEQFF.

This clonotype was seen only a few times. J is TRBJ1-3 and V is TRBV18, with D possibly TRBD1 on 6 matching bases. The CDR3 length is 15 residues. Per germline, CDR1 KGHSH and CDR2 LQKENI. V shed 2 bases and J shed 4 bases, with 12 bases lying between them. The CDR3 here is CASSPTGGTGNTIYF. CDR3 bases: TGTGCCAGCTCACCAACCGGAGGGACAGGAAACACCATATATTTT.

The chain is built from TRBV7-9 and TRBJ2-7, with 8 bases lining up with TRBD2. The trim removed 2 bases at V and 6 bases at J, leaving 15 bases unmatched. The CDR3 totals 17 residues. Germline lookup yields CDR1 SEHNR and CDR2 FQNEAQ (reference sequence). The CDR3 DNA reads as TGTGCCAGCAGCTTATTGAAAGCGGGAGCTACCAAGGGCGAGCAGTACTTC. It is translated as CASSLLKAGATKGEQYF.

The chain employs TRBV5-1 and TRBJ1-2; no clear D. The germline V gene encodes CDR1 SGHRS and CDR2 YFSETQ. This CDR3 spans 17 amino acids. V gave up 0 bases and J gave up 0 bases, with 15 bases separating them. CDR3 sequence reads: CASSLEPGALTNYGYTF. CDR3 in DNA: TGCGCCAGCAGCTTGGAACCGGGAGCGCTGACTAACTATGGCTACACCTTC.

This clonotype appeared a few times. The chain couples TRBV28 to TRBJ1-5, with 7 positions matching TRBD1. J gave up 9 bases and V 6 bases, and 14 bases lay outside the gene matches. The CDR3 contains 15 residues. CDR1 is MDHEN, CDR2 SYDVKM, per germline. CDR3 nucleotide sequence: TGTGCCAGCAGCAACGGACAGGCTTGGGATCTGCCCCAGCATTTT. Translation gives CASSNGQAWDLPQHF. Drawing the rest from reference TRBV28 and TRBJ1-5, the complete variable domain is DVKVTQSSRYLVKRTGEKVFLECVQDMDHENMFWYRQDPGLGLRLIYFSYDVKMKEKGDIPEGYSVSREKKERFSLILESASTNQTSMYLCASSNGQAWDLPQHFGDGTRLSIL.

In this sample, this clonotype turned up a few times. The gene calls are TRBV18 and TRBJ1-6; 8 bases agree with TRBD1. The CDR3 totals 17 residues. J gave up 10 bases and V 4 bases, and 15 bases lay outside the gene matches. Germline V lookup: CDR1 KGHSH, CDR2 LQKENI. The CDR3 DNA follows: TGTGCCAGCTCACTCTACTCAGGACAGGGAGTAGAATCACCCCTCCACTTT. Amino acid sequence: CASSLYSGQGVESPLHF.

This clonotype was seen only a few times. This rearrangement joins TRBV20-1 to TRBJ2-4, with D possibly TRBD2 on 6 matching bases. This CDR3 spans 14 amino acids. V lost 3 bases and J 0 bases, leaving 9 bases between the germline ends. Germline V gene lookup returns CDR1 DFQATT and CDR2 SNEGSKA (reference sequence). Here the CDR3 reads CSARRDLAKNIQYF. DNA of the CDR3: TGCAGTGCTAGGCGGGACCTAGCCAAAAACATTCAGTACTTC.

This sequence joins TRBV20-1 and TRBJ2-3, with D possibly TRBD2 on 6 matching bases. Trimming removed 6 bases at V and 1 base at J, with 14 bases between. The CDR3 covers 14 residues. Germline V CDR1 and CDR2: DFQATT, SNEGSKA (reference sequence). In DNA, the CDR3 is TGCAGTGCACCTGGACTATCCGGCACAGATACGCAGTATTTT. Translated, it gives CSAPGLSGTDTQYF.

CDR3 protein: CASSPGQNNQPQHF. CDR3 sequence (DNA): TGCGCCAGCAGCCCAGGACAGAATAATCAGCCCCAGCATTTT. The V gene is TRBV4-1, the J gene TRBJ1-5, with D tentatively TRBD1 (6 bases). The CDR3 extends over 14 amino acids. V was trimmed by 4 bases and J by 4 bases, leaving 11 bases between them. From germline, CDR1 is MGHRA and CDR2 YSYEKL.

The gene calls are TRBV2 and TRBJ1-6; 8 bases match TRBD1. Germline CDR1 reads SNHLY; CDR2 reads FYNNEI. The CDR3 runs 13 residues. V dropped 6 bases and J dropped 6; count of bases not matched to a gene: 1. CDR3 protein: CASRQGVNSPLHF. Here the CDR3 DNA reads TGTGCCAGCAGACAGGGGGTTAATTCACCCCTCCACTTT.

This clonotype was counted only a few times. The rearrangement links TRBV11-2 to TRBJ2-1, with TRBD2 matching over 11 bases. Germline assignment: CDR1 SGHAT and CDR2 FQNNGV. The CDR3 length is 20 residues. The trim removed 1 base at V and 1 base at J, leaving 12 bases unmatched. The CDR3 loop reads CASSLVSGILAGESYNEQFF. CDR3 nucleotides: TGTGCCAGCAGCTTAGTATCGGGCATACTAGCGGGAGAGTCCTACAATGAGCAGTTCTTC.

The CDR3 nucleotides read TGCGCCAGCAGCTTGGTCGCGGGTTCGGTGAAAGCTTTCTTT. It translates to CASSLVAGSVKAFF. The chain joins TRBV5-1 to TRBJ1-1; D remains ambiguous. Germline assignment: CDR1 SGHRS and CDR2 YFSETQ. Trimming took 0 bases from V and 9 from J, leaving 15 bases between them. This CDR3 contains 14 residues.

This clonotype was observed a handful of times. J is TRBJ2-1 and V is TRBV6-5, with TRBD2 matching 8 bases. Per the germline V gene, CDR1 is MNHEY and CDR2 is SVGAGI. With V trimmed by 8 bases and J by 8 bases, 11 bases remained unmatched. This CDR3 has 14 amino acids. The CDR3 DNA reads TGTGCCAGCTCGGTGGGAGCGGGAGCCGATGAGCAGTTCTTC. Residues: CASSVGAGADEQFF.

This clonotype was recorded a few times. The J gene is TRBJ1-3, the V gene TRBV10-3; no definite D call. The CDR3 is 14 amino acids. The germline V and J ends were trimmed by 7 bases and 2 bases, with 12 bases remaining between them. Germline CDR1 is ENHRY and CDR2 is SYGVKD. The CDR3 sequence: CAINGETAGNTIYF. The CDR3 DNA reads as TGTGCCATCAATGGAGAGACCGCTGGAAACACCATATATTTT.

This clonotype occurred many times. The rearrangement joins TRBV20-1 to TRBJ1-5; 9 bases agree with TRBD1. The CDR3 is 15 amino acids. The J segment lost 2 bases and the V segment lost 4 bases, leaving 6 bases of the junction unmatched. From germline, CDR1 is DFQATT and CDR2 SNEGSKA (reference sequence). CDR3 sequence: CSAKTGGLGNQPQHF. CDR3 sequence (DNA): TGCAGTGCTAAAACAGGGGGCTTGGGCAATCAGCCCCAGCATTTT.